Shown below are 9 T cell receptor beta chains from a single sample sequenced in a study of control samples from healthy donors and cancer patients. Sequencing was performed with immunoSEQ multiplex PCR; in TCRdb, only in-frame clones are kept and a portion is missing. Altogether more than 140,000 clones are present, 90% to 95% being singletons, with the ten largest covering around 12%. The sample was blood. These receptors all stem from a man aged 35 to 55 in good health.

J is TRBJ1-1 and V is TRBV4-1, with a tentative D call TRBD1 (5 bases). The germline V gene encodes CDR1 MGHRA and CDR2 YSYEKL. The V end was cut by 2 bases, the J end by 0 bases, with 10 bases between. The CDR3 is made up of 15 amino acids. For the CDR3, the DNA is TGCGCCAGCAGCCAACGGGACGGAGTGAACACTGAAGCTTTCTTT. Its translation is CASSQRDGVNTEAFF.

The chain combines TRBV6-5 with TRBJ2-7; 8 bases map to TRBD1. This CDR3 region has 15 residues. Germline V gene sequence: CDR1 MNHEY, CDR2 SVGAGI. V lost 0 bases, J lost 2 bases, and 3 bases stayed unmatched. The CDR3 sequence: CASSYSADRAYEQYF. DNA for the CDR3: TGTGCCAGCAGTTACTCGGCGGACAGGGCCTACGAGCAGTACTTC.

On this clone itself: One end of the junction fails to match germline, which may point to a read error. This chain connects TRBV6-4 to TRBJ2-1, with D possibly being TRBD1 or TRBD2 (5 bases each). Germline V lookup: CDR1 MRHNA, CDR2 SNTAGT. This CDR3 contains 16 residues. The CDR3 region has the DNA TGTGCGAGCAAGAAAGACGGGGCTAGCTCCTACAATGAGCAGTTCTTC. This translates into CASKKDGASSYNEQFF.

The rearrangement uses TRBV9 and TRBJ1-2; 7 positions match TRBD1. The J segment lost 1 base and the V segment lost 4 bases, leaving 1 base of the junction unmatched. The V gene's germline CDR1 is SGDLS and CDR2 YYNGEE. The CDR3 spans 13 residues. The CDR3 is CASSRDSNYGYTF. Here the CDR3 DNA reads TGTGCCAGCAGCCGGGACAGTAACTATGGCTACACCTTC.

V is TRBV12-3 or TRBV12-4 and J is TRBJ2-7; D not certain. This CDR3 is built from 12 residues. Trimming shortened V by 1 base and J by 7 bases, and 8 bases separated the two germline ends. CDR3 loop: CASSLGLLEQYF. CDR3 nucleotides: TGTGCCAGCAGTTTAGGGTTGTTAGAGCAGTACTTC.

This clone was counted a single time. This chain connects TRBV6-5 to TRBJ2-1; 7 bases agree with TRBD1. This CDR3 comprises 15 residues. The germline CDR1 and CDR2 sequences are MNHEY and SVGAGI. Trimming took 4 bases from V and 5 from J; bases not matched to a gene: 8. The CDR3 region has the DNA TGTGCCAGCAGTTCCCGACAGGGACCGAACAATGAGCAGTTCTTC. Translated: CASSSRQGPNNEQFF.

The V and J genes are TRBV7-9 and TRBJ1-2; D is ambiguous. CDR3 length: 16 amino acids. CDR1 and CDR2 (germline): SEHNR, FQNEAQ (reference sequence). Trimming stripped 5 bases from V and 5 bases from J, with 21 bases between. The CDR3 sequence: CASSPGGGSFLYGYTF. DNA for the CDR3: TGTGCCAGCAGCCCAGGAGGTGGCTCTTTTTTGTATGGCTACACCTTC.

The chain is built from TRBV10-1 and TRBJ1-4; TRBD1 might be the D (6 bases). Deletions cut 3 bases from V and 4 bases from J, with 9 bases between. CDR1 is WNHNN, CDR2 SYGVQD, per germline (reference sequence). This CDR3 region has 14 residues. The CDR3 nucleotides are TGCGCCAGCAGTGACTCGGACAGTAATGAAAAACTGTTTTTT. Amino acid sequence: CASSDSDSNEKLFF.

CDR3 DNA sequence: TGTGCCAGCAGTGAGGCCAGGGATGATCAGCCCCAGCATTTT. Its protein product is CASSEARDDQPQHF. V usage is TRBV6-1 and J usage is TRBJ1-5; maybe TRBD1 (5 bases). V dropped 3 bases and J dropped 5 bases, with 11 bases sitting between them. The CDR3 has 14 amino acids. Germline CDR1 reads MNHNS; CDR2 reads SASEGT.